The present T cell receptor beta chain was sequenced within a study of vaccination and CD4 T cells after COVID-19. The V end was cut by 5 bases, the J end by 2 bases, with 14 bases between. The CDR3 length is 15 residues. Germline CDR1 and CDR2: SGHTA and FQGNSA. In this sample, this clonotype is medium-sized (0.01 to 0.1%). Its antigen is undetermined. The study sequenced cultured CD4+ T cell DNA using the Oncomine TCR Beta short-read assay. TCRdb re-called the PCR reads with MiXCR, one entry per CDR3 protein. The sample holds more than 10,000 distinct CDR3 sequences, about 31% seen once. The treatment: roughly 10-day PBMC culture with coronavirus spike peptide pools or control peptides (ViraFEST assay). TCR sequencing followed the expansion of antigen-specific T cells with peptide pools in ViraFEST.

The chain combines TRBV7-2 with TRBJ2-3; D is unclear. The sequences come from CD4+ T cells from blood, cultured in vitro, collected after SARS-CoV-2 vaccination. This receptor was taken from a human donor who had recovered from COVID-19. In DNA form, the CDR3 reads TGTGCCAGCAGCCCAGAGTACCTTTACACAGATACGCAGTATTTT. It yields the protein CASSPEYLYTDTQYF.